The T cell receptor beta chain under discussion was sequenced for a study of blood T cell repertoires in COVID-19. This clone was picked up many times. Sequencing used immunoSEQ multiplex PCR; TCRdb keeps in-frame clones, though not all of them. The sample carries approximately 330,000 clones, about 86% recorded once. The sequencing sample was made of PBMCs or T cells enriched from blood (not recorded which). The receptor was derived from a woman in her thirties or forties with acute COVID-19.

CDR3 nucleotides: TGTGCCAGCTCACAGACAGGGAACTATGGCTACACCTTC. This sequence encodes CASSQTGNYGYTF. The chain uses TRBV18 and TRBJ1-2, with 7 bases aligning to TRBD1. Germline V gene sequence: CDR1 KGHSH, CDR2 LQKENI. There are 13 residues in the CDR3. V lost 4 bases to trimming and J lost 2 bases; unmatched junction nucleotides: 1.